This T cell receptor beta chain comes out of a study of CD8+CD57+ T cells in acquired aplastic anemia. TCR beta VDJ and CDR3 were profiled, and genomic DNA was the template. TCRdb independently ran MiXCR on the reads; one entry per CDR3 protein. The table has 250,000 to 300,000 distinct CDR3 sequences, roughly 59% seen once. This clonotype turned up a few times. The CDR3 sequence is 13 residues long. J gave up 3 bases and V 6 bases, and 3 bases lay outside the gene matches. Germline V gene lookup returns CDR1 SNHLY and CDR2 FYNNEI. All sequencing subjects had displayed CD8+CD57+ cell expansion on flow cytometry. As a group, the patients uniformly had severe acquired aplastic anemia.

The sample taken for sequencing was sorted CD4+, CD8+, or CD8+CD57+ T cells (not recorded which) from PBMCs. V usage is TRBV2 and J usage is TRBJ2-7; TRBD1 aligns across 9 bases. The source is a human donor with aplastic anemia. Here the CDR3 reads CASSGGQGYEQYF. The DNA of the CDR3 is TGTGCCAGCAGCGGGGGACAGGGCTACGAGCAGTACTTC.